Each of the 13 T cell receptor beta chains below was sequenced from the same sample in a study of T cell repertoires in cytomegalovirus infection. TCRdb reprocessed the reads via MiXCR and lists one record per CDR3 protein. This table holds approximately 320,000 distinct CDR3 sequences, more than 9% found once. Sequenced material: PBMCs. The receptors stem from a human donor in good health (CMV status not recorded). Some clones in this sample may be carry-over from other donors' samples.

This clonotype has a count of ten or more. The chain carries TRBV12-3 or TRBV12-4 and TRBJ2-7; 9 bases are a match to TRBD2. V was clipped by 3 bases and J by 6 bases; unmatched bases: 15. This CDR3 has 17 amino acids. The CDR3 DNA reads as TGTGCCAGCAGTTTCGGGGCCATAGCGGGAGAGCGCAGCGAGCAGTACTTC. It translates to CASSFGAIAGERSEQYF.

This clonotype has ten or more counts. The V call is TRBV7-2, the J call TRBJ2-7; the D is unclear. The CDR3 is 13 residues long. V shed 5 bases and J shed 0 bases, with 8 bases lying between them. CDR1 and CDR2 from the germline V gene are SGHTA and FQGNSA. CDR3 sequence (DNA): TGTGCCAGCAGCCTTTGGACCTCCTACGAGCAGTACTTC. Its protein is CASSLWTSYEQYF. The full variable domain, in which reference TRBV7-2 and TRBJ2-7 provide the parts outside the CDR3, is GAGVSQSPSNKVTEKGKDVELRCDPISGHTALYWYRQSLGQGLEFLIYFQGNSAPDKSGLPSDRFSAERTGGSVSTLTIQRTQQEDSAVYLCASSLWTSYEQYFGPGTRLTVT.

In its sample, this clonotype was seen a few times. V usage is TRBV28 and J usage is TRBJ1-5, with D perhaps matching TRBD1 (6 bases). Germline CDR1 MDHEN, CDR2 SYDVKM. Trimming stripped 1 base from V and 3 bases from J, with 13 bases between. This CDR3 has 16 residues. The CDR3 DNA follows: TGTGCCAGCAGTTTATTCCAGGGGTTTGTCAATCAGCCCCAGCATTTT. Protein sequence: CASSLFQGFVNQPQHF.

This clonotype was counted between two and nine times. The CDR3 loop is CSLHTPREETQYF. The CDR3 bases are TGCAGTCTCCATACACCGAGGGAGGAGACCCAGTACTTC. This chain joins TRBV20-1 and TRBJ2-5, with D perhaps matching TRBD2 (5 bases). The germline gives CDR1 DFQATT, CDR2 SNEGSKA (reference sequence). Trimming shortened V by 8 bases and J by 5 bases, and 18 bases separated the two germline ends. This CDR3 has 13 residues.

The chain has TRBV20-1 and TRBJ2-2; no clear D gene. Trimming stripped 3 bases from V and 2 bases from J, with 7 bases between. The germline V gene encodes CDR1 DFQATT and CDR2 SNEGSKA (reference sequence). The CDR3 length is 13 residues. CDR3 in amino acids: CSASGANTGELFF. The CDR3 nucleotides are TGCAGTGCTAGCGGCGCAAACACCGGGGAGCTGTTTTTT.

This clonotype was seen many times. This sequence joins TRBV7-2 and TRBJ2-5; D perhaps matches TRBD2 (5 bases). CDR1 SGHTA and CDR2 FQGNSA come from the germline V gene. The CDR3 runs 17 residues. Trimming cost V 1 base and J 4 bases, with 19 bases left between them. The CDR3 DNA follows: TGTGCCAGCAGCTTAGTTTCGAGCGGTCAAAACGGAGAGACCCAGTACTTC. Translated, it gives CASSLVSSGQNGETQYF.

V gene TRBV20-1 combines with J gene TRBJ1-1; D perhaps matches TRBD1 (5 bases). This CDR3 is built from 14 residues. Germline CDR1 and CDR2: DFQATT and SNEGSKA (reference sequence). Trimming left V 2 bases short and J 0 bases short, with 10 bases between. The CDR3 DNA follows: TGCAGTGCTAGAAGACAGCTAATGAACACTGAAGCTTTCTTT. Translation gives CSARRQLMNTEAFF.

The chain carries TRBV10-3 and TRBJ1-1; a weak D match, TRBD1 (5 bases). CDR3 length: 13 residues. V gave up 2 bases and J gave up 3 bases, with 7 bases separating them. CDR1 is ENHRY and CDR2 is SYGVKD in the germline V gene. The CDR3 loop is CAISEAGDTEAFF. DNA of the CDR3: TGTGCCATCAGTGAGGCGGGGGACACTGAAGCTTTCTTT.

The chain employs TRBV4-3 and TRBJ2-3; a possible D gene is TRBD2 (5 bases). The V gene's germline CDR1 is LGHNA and CDR2 YSLEER. The CDR3 length is 13 residues. The V and J ends lost 4 bases and 5 bases respectively, with 10 bases between them. Here the CDR3 DNA reads TGCGCCAGCAGCCGAGGACTGGGAGATACGCAGTATTTT. This sequence encodes CASSRGLGDTQYF.

The genes are TRBV7-9 and TRBJ2-1; perhaps TRBD2 as D (7 bases). The CDR3 is 16 amino acids. CDR1 is SEHNR and CDR2 is FQNEAQ in the germline V gene (reference sequence). V gave up 5 bases and J gave up 11 bases, with 25 bases separating them. DNA of the CDR3: TGTGCCAGCAGCACCCCTAGGGCGGGGGCCACCTGGAAGCAGTTCTTC. Protein product: CASSTPRAGATWKQFF. The whole variable domain, remainder taken from reference TRBV7-9 and TRBJ2-1, is DTGVSQNPRHKITKRGQNVTFRCDPISEHNRLYWYRQTLGQGPEFLTYFQNEAQLEKSRLLSDRFSAERPKGSFSTLEIQRTEQGDSAMYLCASSTPRAGATWKQFFGPGTRLTVL.

There are many counts of this clonotype. The DNA for the CDR3 is TGTGCCAGCAGCTTCGGACGGGAGAGCTATGGCTACACCTTC. The encoded protein is CASSFGRESYGYTF. The chain uses TRBV11-2 and TRBJ1-2; D gene uncertain. Trimming left V 3 bases short and J 4 bases short, with 12 bases between. Germline V CDR1 and CDR2: SGHAT, FQNNGV. The CDR3 consists of 14 residues.

A few counts support this clonotype. The chain joins TRBV23-1 to TRBJ2-3; possibly TRBD1 for D (6 bases). TRBV23-1 is reported as an ORF; its role is uncertain. V lost 0 bases and J 0 bases, leaving 19 bases between the germline ends. This CDR3 has 19 residues. CDR3 DNA sequence: TGCGCCAGCAGTCAATCTTCCAGGGGATCGACCTCTAGCACAGATACGCAGTATTTT. It translates to CASSQSSRGSTSSTDTQYF.

There are many counts of this clonotype. The V and J genes are TRBV7-2 and TRBJ2-6, with TRBD2 matching 8 bases. Germline trimming cut 5 bases from V and 0 bases from J; bases unmatched to any gene: 0. Germline V lookup: CDR1 SGHTA, CDR2 FQGNSA. The CDR3 is made up of 15 amino acids. The CDR3 DNA follows: TGTGCCAGCAGCGCGGGGGGCTCTGGGGCCAACGTCCTGACTTTC. Translated, it gives CASSAGGSGANVLTF.